This TCR beta chain was profiled in a study of PD-1 blockade in classical Hodgkin lymphoma. Using immunoSEQ multiplex PCR, the repertoire was profiled, and TCRdb retains in-frame clones only, with some absent. The profile covers tens of thousands of clones, with 60% to 85% appearing a single time and 17% taken by the ten largest. Overall study findings and caveats: At C4D1, TCR diversity had climbed significantly for CD4+ cells, though not for CD8+ cells.

To note about this clone: Its antigen remains unknown.

Every single patient, without exception, relapsed after autologous stem cell transplantation, and brentuximab vedotin exposure varied. Trimming cost V 5 bases and J 3 bases; bases outside gene matches: 7. The CDR3 sequence is 15 residues long. Germline-derived CDR1 and CDR2 are MNHEY and SVGAGI. The clonotype was recovered from a human donor with classical Hodgkin lymphoma. The starting material was peripheral blood mononuclear cells (PBMCs), obtained before the second cycle of nivolumab. The rearrangement uses TRBV6-5 and TRBJ2-7, with TRBD1 matching 10 bases. The CDR3 DNA follows: TGTGCCAGCAGTACTGGGACAGGGGTGTTCTACGAGCAGTACTTC. It codes for CASSTGTGVFYEQYF.